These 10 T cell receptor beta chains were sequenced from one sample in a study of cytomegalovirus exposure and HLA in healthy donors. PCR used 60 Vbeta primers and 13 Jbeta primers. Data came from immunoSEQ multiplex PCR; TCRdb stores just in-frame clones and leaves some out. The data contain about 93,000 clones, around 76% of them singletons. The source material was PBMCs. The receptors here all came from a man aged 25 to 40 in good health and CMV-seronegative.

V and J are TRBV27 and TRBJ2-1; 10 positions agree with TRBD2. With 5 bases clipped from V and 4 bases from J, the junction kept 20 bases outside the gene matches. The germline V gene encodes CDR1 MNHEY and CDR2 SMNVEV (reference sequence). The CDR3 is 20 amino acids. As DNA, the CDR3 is TGTGCCAGCAGTGGTAGCCCTCTCTTTAGCGGGAGGAACCTGTACAATGAGCAGTTCTTC. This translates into CASSGSPLFSGRNLYNEQFF.

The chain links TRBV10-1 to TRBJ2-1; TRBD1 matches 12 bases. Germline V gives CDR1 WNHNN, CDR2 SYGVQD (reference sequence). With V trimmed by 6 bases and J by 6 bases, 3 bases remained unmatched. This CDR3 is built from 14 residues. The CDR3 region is CASSRDRGLNEQFF. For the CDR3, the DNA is TGCGCCAGCAGCCGGGACAGGGGGCTCAATGAGCAGTTCTTC.

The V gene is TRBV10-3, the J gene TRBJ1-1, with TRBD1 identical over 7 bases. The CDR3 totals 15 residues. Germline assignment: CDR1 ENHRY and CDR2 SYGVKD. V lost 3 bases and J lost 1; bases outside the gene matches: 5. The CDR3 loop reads CAISDPDRQNTEAFF. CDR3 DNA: TGTGCCATCAGTGACCCGGACAGGCAGAACACTGAAGCTTTCTTT.

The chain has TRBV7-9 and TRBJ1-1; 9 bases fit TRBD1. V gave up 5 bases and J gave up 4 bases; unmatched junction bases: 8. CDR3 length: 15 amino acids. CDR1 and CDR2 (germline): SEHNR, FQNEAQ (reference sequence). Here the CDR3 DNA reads TGTGCCAGCAGCCCCGGACAGGGGATGGGCACTGAAGCTTTCTTT. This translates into CASSPGQGMGTEAFF.

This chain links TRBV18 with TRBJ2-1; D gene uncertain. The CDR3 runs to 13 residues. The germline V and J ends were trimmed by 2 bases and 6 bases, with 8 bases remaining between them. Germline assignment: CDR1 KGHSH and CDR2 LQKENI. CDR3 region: CASSPRSINEQFF. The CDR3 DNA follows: TGTGCCAGCTCACCAAGGAGTATCAATGAGCAGTTCTTC.

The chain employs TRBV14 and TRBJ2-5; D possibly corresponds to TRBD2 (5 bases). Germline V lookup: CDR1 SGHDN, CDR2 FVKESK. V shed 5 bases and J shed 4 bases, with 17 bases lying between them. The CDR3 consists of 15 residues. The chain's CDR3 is CASSGWPDEGETQYF. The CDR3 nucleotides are TGTGCCAGCAGCGGGTGGCCCGATGAGGGAGAGACCCAGTACTTC.

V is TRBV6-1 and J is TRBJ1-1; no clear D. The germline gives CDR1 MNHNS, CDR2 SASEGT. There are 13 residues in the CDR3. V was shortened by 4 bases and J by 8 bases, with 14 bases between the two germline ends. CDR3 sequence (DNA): TGTGCCAGCAGTGGGCGGGAGGGAGGGGAAGCTTTCTTT. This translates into CASSGREGGEAFF.

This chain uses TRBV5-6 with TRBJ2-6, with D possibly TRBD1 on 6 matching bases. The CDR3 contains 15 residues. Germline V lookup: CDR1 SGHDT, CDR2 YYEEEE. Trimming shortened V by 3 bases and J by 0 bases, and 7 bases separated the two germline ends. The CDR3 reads CASSWGRSGANVLTF. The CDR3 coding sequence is TGTGCCAGCAGCTGGGGGCGCTCTGGGGCCAACGTCCTGACTTTC. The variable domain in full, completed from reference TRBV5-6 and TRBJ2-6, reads DAGVTQSPTHLIKTRGQQVTLRCSPKSGHDTVSWYQQALGQGPQFIFQYYEEEERQRGNFPDRFSGHQFPNYSSELNVNALLLGDSALYLCASSWGRSGANVLTFGAGSRLTVL.

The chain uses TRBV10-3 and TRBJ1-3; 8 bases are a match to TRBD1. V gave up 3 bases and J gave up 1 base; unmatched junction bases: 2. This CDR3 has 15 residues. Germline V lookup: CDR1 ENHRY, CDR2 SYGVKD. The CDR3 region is CAISDRGQSGNTIYF. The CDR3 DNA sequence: TGTGCCATCAGTGACAGGGGGCAATCTGGAAACACCATATATTTT.

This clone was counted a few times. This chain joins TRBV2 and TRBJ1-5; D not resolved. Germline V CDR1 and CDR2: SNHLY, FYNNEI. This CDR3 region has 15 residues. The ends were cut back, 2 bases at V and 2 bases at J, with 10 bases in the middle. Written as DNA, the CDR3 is TGTGCCAGCAGTGAACAGGCGTTCGGCAATCAGCCCCAGCATTTT. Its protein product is CASSEQAFGNQPQHF.